The clone carrying this T cell receptor beta chain appeared many times. Its antigen is not known. This specimen comes from a study of T cells in Graves' hyperthyroidism and ophthalmopathy. General observations from the study: The model identified upcoming ophthalmopathy a median approximately six months ahead of onset.

Researchers amplified the TCR beta CDR3 regions from RNA transcripts. With the HTBI primer set, the TCR CDR3 went through a first round of RT-PCR. MiXCR, run by TCRdb on the multiplex PCR reads, gives a single entry per CDR3 protein. The table lists over 300,000 distinct CDR3 sequences, approximately 15% of them singletons, with 30% to 40% in the top ten. Sequences were obtained from blood. This receptor was taken from a woman aged 40 to 50 with Graves' ophthalmopathy.

CDR3 region: CASSPRGSNQPQHF. DNA for the CDR3: TGTGCCAGCAGTCCTAGGGGTAGCAATCAGCCCCAGCATTTT. The chain links TRBV6-1 to TRBJ1-5; TRBD1 might be the D (5 bases). CDR1 and CDR2 (germline): MNHNS, SASEGT. V lost 5 bases, J lost 0 bases, and 8 bases lay in between. The CDR3 is 14 residues long.